These 6 T cell receptor beta chains share one sample of origin, sequenced in a study of T cells after yellow fever vaccination. From the 5' RACE reads, TCRdb called clonotypes with MiXCR, one entry per CDR3 protein. The sample has 100,000 to 150,000 distinct CDR3 sequences, approximately 14% seen once. The material was CD8+ T cells sorted from PBMCs, obtained 5 days after the yellow fever booster vaccination. These receptors were collected from a man younger than 30 who received the YFV17D yellow fever vaccine.

This clonotype was observed a handful of times. The chain combines TRBV4-3 with TRBJ2-3; D could derive from TRBD1 or TRBD2 (5 bases each). Germline V gene lookup returns CDR1 LGHNA and CDR2 YSLEER. V was pared by 3 bases and J by 5 bases, with 24 bases between. There are 18 residues in the CDR3. The CDR3 is CASSHGAKGPEVLDTQYF. Here the CDR3 DNA reads TGCGCCAGCAGCCACGGGGCTAAAGGACCCGAAGTGTTAGATACGCAGTATTTT.

This chain links TRBV10-3 with TRBJ1-2; D remains unclear. The length of the CDR3 is 15 residues. Trimming pared 0 bases from V and 2 bases from J, leaving 10 bases between. Germline V gene sequence: CDR1 ENHRY, CDR2 SYGVKD. The CDR3, as DNA: TGTGCCATCAGTGAGTCTGGTAAAGGAAACTATGGCTACACCTTC. It yields the protein CAISESGKGNYGYTF.

This clonotype was observed a few times. The V and J genes are TRBV7-9 and TRBJ1-4; D might be TRBD1 (5 bases). The CDR3 has 16 amino acids. Germline V gene data show CDR1 as SEHNR and CDR2 as FQNEAQ (reference sequence). The V end was cut by 5 bases, the J end by 7 bases, with 20 bases between. This chain's CDR3 is CASSGTVGAHFEKLFF. Written as DNA, the CDR3 is TGTGCCAGCAGCGGGACGGTCGGAGCCCACTTTGAAAAACTGTTTTTT.

The sample holds many counts of this clonotype. This sequence joins TRBV12-3 or TRBV12-4 and TRBJ1-1; no clear D gene. V shed 6 bases and J shed 4 bases, with 21 bases lying between them. There are 16 residues in the CDR3. The CDR3: CASSRVGVGRSTEAFF. The CDR3 nucleotides read TGTGCCAGCAGCCGCGTGGGCGTGGGCAGGAGCACTGAAGCTTTCTTT.

This clonotype has more than one count but fewer than ten. The V gene is TRBV27, the J gene TRBJ2-7; D gene uncertain. The V end lost 8 bases, the J end lost 7 bases, and 12 bases lay between the germline ends. Germline CDR1 is MNHEY and CDR2 is SMNVEV (reference sequence). This CDR3 region has 11 residues. The CDR3 protein is CASGRPLEQYF. The CDR3 region has the DNA TGTGCCAGCGGCAGGCCCCTGGAGCAGTACTTC.

The gene calls are TRBV5-1 and TRBJ2-7; weak D call: TRBD1 (6 bases). The CDR3 consists of 16 residues. V lost 0 bases and J lost 2, with 15 bases in between. Germline loops: CDR1 SGHRS, CDR2 YFSETQ. The CDR3 DNA is TGCGCCAGCAGCTTGGGCGAGGGGGAACTCGCCTACGAGCAGTACTTC. It encodes CASSLGEGELAYEQYF.